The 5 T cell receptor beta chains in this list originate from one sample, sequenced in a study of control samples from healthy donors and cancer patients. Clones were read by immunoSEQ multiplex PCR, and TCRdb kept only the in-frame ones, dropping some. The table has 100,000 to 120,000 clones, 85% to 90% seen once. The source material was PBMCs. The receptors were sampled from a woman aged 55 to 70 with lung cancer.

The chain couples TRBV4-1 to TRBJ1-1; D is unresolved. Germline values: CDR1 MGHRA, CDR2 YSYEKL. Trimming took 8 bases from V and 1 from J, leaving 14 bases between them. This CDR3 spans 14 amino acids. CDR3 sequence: CASRGPLKNTEAFF. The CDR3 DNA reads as TGCGCCAGCCGAGGGCCTTTGAAGAACACTGAAGCTTTCTTT.

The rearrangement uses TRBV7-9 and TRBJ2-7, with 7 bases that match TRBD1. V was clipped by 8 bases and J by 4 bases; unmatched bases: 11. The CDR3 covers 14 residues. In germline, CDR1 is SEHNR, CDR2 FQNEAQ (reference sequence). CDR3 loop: CASGPGTASYEQYF. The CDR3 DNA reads TGTGCCAGCGGCCCCGGGACAGCATCGTACGAGCAGTACTTC.

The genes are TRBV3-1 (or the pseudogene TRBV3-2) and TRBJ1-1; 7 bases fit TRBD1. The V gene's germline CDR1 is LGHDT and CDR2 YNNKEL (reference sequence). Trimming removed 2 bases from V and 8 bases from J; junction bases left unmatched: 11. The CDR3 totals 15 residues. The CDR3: CASSQTRQGWLEAFF. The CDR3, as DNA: TGTGCCAGCAGCCAAACCAGACAGGGATGGTTGGAAGCTTTCTTT.

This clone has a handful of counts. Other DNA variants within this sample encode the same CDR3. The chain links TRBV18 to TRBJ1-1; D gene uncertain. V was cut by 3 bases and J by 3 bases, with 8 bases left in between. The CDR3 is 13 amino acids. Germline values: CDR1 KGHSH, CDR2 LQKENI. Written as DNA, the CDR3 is TGTGCCAGCTCACCTGGGCAGGACACTGAAGCTTTCTTT. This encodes CASSPGQDTEAFF.

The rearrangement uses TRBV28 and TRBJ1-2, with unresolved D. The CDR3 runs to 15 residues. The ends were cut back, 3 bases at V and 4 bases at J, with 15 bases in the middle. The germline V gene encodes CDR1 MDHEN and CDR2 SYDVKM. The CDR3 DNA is TGTGCCAGCAGTTTGGGCCAGGTTGTTATCTATGGCTACACCTTC. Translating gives CASSLGQVVIYGYTF.